This paragraph reports one T cell receptor (beta chain). The antigen is undetermined. V was trimmed by 0 bases and J by 6 bases, leaving 14 bases between them. The germline CDR1 and CDR2 sequences are MNHEY and SVGAGI. This CDR3 has 16 amino acids. Together with a sample-barcoded 5' primer, a J-beta primer mix was included in a second PCR lasting 7 to 11 cycles. Every sample produced at least 2.5 million CDR3-containing paired-end reads. MiXCR, applied by TCRdb to the 5' RACE reads, yields one record per CDR3 protein. This table holds 1,300,000 or so distinct CDR3 sequences, roughly 64% found once. This entry comes from a study of blood T cells in healthy people across ages. Study-wide points: With age, beta diversity per million T cells declined roughly linearly, significantly by approximately 40.

The sequenced sample was blood. The chain combines TRBV6-5 with TRBJ2-2; the D gene could be TRBD1 or TRBD2 (6 bases each). The clonotype was recovered from a man aged 18 to 30 in good health. The CDR3 bases are TGTGCCAGCAGTTACTCGAACAGGGCGGGATCCGGGGAGCTGTTTTTT. This codes for CASSYSNRAGSGELFF.